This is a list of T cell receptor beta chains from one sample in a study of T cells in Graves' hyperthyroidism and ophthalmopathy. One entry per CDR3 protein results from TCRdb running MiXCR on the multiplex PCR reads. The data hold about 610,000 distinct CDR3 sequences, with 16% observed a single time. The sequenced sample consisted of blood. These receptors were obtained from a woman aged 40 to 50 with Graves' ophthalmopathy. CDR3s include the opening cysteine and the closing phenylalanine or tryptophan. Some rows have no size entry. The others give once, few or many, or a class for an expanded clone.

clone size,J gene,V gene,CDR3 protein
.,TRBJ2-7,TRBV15,CATSSGTGPGYEQYF
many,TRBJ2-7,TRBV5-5,CASSFAGQGSTEQYF
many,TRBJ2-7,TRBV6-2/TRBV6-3,CASSYHSRREGHEQYF
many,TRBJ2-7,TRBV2,CASSLDRLTHEQYF
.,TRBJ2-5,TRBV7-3,CASSPVQGSRTQYF
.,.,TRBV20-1,CSAMVPRETYEQFF
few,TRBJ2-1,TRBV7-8,CASSLVAGGKGNEQFF
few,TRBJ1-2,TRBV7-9,CASSPPGQGGGYTF
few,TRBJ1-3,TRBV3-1,CASSQPGLYRGNTIYF
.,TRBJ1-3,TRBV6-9,CASSYSKYGGNTIYF
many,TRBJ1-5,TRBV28,CASSLVMGWPQHF
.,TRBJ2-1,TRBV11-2,CASSLILEQFF
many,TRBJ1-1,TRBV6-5,CASSYDRVRTEAFF
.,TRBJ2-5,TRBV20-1,CSARVGSDVETQYF
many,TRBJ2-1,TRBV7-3,CASSWSGLGNYEQFF
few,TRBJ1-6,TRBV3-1,CASSPRTQSPYNSPLHF
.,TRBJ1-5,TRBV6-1,CASRSEYSNQPQHF
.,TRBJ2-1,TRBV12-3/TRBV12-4,CASSLSSGYNEQFF
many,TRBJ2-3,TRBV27,CASSFLQGAARDTQYF
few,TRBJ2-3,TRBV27,CASSFFPWDTQYF
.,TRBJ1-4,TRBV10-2,CASSENRGLGNEKLFF
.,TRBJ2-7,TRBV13,CASSPNLAGLSYEQYF
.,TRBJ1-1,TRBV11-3,CASSSLLTGMNTEAFF
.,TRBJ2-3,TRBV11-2,CASSFELTPQDTQYF
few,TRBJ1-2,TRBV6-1,CASSEALFKGGGYTF
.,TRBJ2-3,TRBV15,CATSRDRQRSTDTQYF
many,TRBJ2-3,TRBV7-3,CASSPGLSSTDTQYF
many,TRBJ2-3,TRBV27,CASSLAGGISDTQYF
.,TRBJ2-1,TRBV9,CASSVEETRPYNEQFF
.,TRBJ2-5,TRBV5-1,CASSEGRAGLTTQYF
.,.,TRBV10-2,CASGLSGTVEQFF
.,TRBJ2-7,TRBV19,CASSMPGREQYF
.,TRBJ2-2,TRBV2,CASSGRGANTGELFF
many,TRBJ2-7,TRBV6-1,CASSSGTGGHEQYF
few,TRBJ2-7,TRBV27,CASSPGPGGFYEQYF
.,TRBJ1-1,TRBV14,CASSQDILWRGMNTEAFF
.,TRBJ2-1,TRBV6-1,CASSEVYNEQFF
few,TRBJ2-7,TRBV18,CASSPRSGDHEQYF
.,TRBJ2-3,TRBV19,CASRLTGVGTDTQYF
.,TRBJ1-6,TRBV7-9,CASSPTVSSPLHF